The 8 T cell receptor beta chains in this list originate from one sample, sequenced in a study of T cells in narcolepsy. Measured with immunoSEQ multiplex PCR; TCRdb has only the in-frame clones, and not every one. The sample shows some 35,000 clones, roughly 77% of them seen only once. Sequenced material: memory (CD45RA-) CD4+ T cells from blood. The receptors shown here come from a human donor in good health.

Details on this clone: This specimen includes other DNA sequences encoding the same CDR3. The rearrangement joins TRBV7-2 to TRBJ2-6, with D possibly matching TRBD1 (5 bases). The CDR3 sequence is 19 residues long. The V gene lost 1 base and the J gene lost 0 bases, with 16 bases spanning the gap. The germline V gene encodes CDR1 SGHTA and CDR2 FQGNSA. The CDR3 reads CASSLVSTGLGSGANVLTF. The CDR3 bases are TGTGCCAGCAGCTTAGTCTCCACAGGATTAGGCTCTGGGGCCAACGTCCTGACTTTC.

The chain is built from TRBV11-2 and TRBJ2-2; unclear D gene. Germline V gives CDR1 SGHAT, CDR2 FQNNGV. V was pared by 2 bases and J by 6 bases, with 10 bases between. The CDR3 sequence is 14 residues long. The CDR3 reads CASSLRPGAGELFF. The CDR3 region has the DNA TGTGCCAGCAGCTTAAGGCCTGGGGCCGGGGAGCTGTTTTTT.

This chain links TRBV7-9 with TRBJ2-7, with D maybe TRBD1 (5 bases). Trimming left V 5 bases short and J 3 bases short, with 8 bases between. The length of the CDR3 is 12 residues. CDR1 is SEHNR, CDR2 FQNEAQ, per germline (reference sequence). The CDR3 sequence is CASSLTVYEQYF. CDR3 bases: TGTGCCAGCAGCCTGACAGTCTACGAGCAGTACTTC.

The count of this clone is one. The chain carries TRBV5-5 and TRBJ1-1, with a possible D match to TRBD1 (5 bases). The germline V and J ends were trimmed by 3 bases and 1 base, with 10 bases remaining between them. Germline V gene data show CDR1 as SGHKS and CDR2 as YYEKEE (reference sequence). The CDR3 runs 14 residues. CDR3 residues: CASSSRDSNTEAFF. In nucleotides, the CDR3 is TGTGCCAGCAGCTCCAGGGACTCGAACACTGAAGCTTTCTTT. The variable domain in full, completed from reference TRBV5-5 and TRBJ1-1, reads DAGVTQSPTHLIKTRGQQVTLRCSPISGHKSVSWYQQVLGQGPQFIFQYYEKEERGRGNFPDRFSARQFPNYSSELNVNALLLGDSALYLCASSSRDSNTEAFFGQGTRLTVV.

The V gene is TRBV18, the J gene TRBJ2-4, with 13 bases aligning to TRBD2. Germline CDR1 reads KGHSH; CDR2 reads LQKENI. CDR3 size: 15 residues. With 6 bases clipped from V and 5 bases from J, the junction kept 4 bases outside the gene matches. CDR3: CASSRTSGSENIQYF. CDR3 in DNA: TGTGCCAGCTCCCGGACTAGCGGGAGTGAAAACATTCAGTACTTC. The full variable domain, in which reference TRBV18 and TRBJ2-4 provide the parts outside the CDR3, is NAGVMQNPRHLVRRRGQEARLRCSPMKGHSHVYWYRQLPEEGLKFMVYLQKENIIDESGMPKERFSAEFPKEGPSILRIQQVVRGDSAAYFCASSRTSGSENIQYFGAGTRLSVL.

V usage is TRBV7-1 and J usage is TRBJ1-6; D uncertain. TRBV7-1 is identified as an open reading frame with a role that is uncertain. The V and J ends lost 5 bases and 0 bases respectively, with 8 bases between them. This CDR3 spans 15 amino acids. CDR3 DNA sequence: TGTGCCAGCAGCGGGAGAGGCTCCTATAATTCACCCCTCCACTTT. As protein: CASSGRGSYNSPLHF.

The V gene is TRBV6-5, the J gene TRBJ1-5, with D perhaps matching TRBD1 (6 bases). CDR3 length: 14 amino acids. Germline assignment: CDR1 MNHEY and CDR2 SVGAGI. Between the trimmed V and J ends, which lost 11 bases and 2 bases, there was a span of 16 bases. The CDR3: CAVNREVGNQPQHF. CDR3 nucleotides: TGTGCCGTCAACAGGGAGGTCGGCAATCAGCCCCAGCATTTT.

V gene TRBV11-3 combines with J gene TRBJ2-3; 10 bases map to TRBD2. Germline values: CDR1 SGHNT, CDR2 YENEEA. Germline trimming cut 10 bases from V and 2 bases from J; bases unmatched to any gene: 12. This CDR3 comprises 16 residues. This chain's CDR3 is CATTSSGRGDTDTQYF. The DNA of the CDR3 is TGTGCCACCACTTCTAGCGGGAGAGGGGACACAGATACGCAGTATTTT.